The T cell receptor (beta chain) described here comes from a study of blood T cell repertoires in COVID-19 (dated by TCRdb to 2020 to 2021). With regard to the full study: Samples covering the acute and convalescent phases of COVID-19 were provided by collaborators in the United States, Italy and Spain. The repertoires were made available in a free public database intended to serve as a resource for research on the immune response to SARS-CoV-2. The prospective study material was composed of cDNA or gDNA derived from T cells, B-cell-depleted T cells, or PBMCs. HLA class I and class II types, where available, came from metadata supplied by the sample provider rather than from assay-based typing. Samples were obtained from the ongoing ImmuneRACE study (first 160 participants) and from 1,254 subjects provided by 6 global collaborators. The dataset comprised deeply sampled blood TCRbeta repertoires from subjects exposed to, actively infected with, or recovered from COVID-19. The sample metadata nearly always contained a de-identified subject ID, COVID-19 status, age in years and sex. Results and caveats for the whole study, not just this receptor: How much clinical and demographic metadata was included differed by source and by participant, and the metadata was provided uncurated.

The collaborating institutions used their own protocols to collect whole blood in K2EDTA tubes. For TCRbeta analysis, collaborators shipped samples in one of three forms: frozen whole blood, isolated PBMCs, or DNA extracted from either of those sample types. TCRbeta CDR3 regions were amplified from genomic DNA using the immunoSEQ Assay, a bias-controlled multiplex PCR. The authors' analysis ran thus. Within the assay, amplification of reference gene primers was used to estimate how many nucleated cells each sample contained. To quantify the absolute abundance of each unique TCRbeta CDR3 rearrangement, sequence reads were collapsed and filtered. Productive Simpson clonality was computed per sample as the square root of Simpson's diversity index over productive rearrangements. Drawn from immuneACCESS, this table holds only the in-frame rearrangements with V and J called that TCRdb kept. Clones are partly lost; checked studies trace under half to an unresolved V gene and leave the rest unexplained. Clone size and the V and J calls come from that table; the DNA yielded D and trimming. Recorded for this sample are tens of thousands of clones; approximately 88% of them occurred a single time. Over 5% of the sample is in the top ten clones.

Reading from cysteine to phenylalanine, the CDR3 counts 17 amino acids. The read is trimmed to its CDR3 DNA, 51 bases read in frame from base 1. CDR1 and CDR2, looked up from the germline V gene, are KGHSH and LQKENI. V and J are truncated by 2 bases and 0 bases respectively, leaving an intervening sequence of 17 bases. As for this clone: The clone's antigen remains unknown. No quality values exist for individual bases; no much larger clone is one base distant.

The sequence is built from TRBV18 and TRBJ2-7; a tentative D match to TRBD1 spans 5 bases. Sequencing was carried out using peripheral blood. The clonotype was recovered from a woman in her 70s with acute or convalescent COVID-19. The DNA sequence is TGTGCCAGCTCACCAGACAGACCTAATTTTAGCTCCTACGAGCAGTACTTC. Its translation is CASSPDRPNFSSYEQYF.